Shown below are 8 T cell receptor beta chains from a single sample sequenced in a study of a mutant IDH1 vaccine in newly diagnosed glioma. The table came from immunoSEQ multiplex PCR; TCRdb's copy has only in-frame clones and leaves some out. The table has under 90,000 clones, more than 65% seen once. Time point here: baseline, week 1 (first vaccination visit). Sample treatment: pre-vaccination baseline after standard-of-care therapy. Source: PBMCs, taken from a glioma patient treated with radiotherapy, temozolomide or both. These receptors were taken from a man aged 45 to 65 with glioma.

J is TRBJ2-5 and V is TRBV19; TRBD2 aligns across 10 bases. After removal of 3 bases from V and 5 bases from J, the junction contained 9 bases not matched to a gene. CDR3 length: 16 residues. The V gene's germline CDR1 is LNHDA and CDR2 SQIVND (reference sequence). The CDR3 loop is CASSIGLAVDGETQYF. The CDR3 DNA sequence: TGTGCCAGTAGTATTGGACTAGCGGTAGACGGGGAGACCCAGTACTTC.

This clone was seen once. The J gene is TRBJ1-2, the V gene TRBV4-1, with TRBD1 matching over 9 bases. The germline gives CDR1 MGHRA, CDR2 YSYEKL. This CDR3 region has 15 residues. V lost 0 bases and J lost 4; bases outside the gene matches: 3. CDR3 in amino acids: CASSQDPDRGYGYTF. The CDR3 bases are TGCGCCAGCAGCCAAGATCCGGACAGGGGCTATGGCTACACCTTC.

The genes are TRBV19 and TRBJ1-2; D possibly corresponds to TRBD1 (5 bases). The V gene's germline CDR1 is LNHDA and CDR2 SQIVND (reference sequence). Trimming took off 7 bases at V and 2 bases at J, with 8 bases between the two ends. This CDR3 is 12 amino acids long. The CDR3 DNA sequence: TGTGCCAGTACCACAGGAAACTATGGCTACACCTTC. Its protein product is CASTTGNYGYTF.

A single count supports this clone. CDR3 residues: CAWSLETQYF. CDR3 nucleotides: TGTGCCTGGAGTCTGGAGACCCAGTACTTC. This chain links TRBV30 with TRBJ2-5; D uncertain. Trimming left V 2 bases short and J 5 bases short, with 3 bases between. The CDR3 loop spans 10 amino acids. CDR1 GTSNPN and CDR2 SVGIG come from the germline V gene (reference sequence).

Comment on this clone: This specimen includes other DNA sequences encoding the same CDR3. The chain joins TRBV27 to TRBJ1-2, with 9 positions matching TRBD1. The ends lost 0 bases at V and 4 bases at J; junction bases unmatched: 0. This CDR3 is built from 14 residues. Germline V gene lookup returns CDR1 MNHEY and CDR2 SMNVEV (reference sequence). As DNA, the CDR3 is TGTGCCAGCAGTTTATCGGGACAGGGCTATGGCTACACCTTC. It codes for CASSLSGQGYGYTF.

This sequence joins TRBV30 and TRBJ2-7, with a possible D match to TRBD2 (5 bases). V lost 3 bases and J lost 2, with 11 bases in between. Germline V gives CDR1 GTSNPN, CDR2 SVGIG (reference sequence). This CDR3 contains 13 residues. CDR3 sequence (DNA): TGTGCCTGGAGGTTACTAGAAGCCTACGAGCAGTACTTC. It yields the protein CAWRLLEAYEQYF.

This clone came up a few times. The chain joins TRBV4-3 to TRBJ1-1; D might be TRBD1 (6 bases). CDR1 and CDR2 (germline): LGHNA, YSLEER. V was shortened by 3 bases and J by 1 base, with 12 bases between the two germline ends. The CDR3 runs 15 residues. This CDR3 reads CASSQYRAENTEAFF. The CDR3 DNA is TGCGCCAGCAGCCAGTACAGGGCGGAGAACACTGAAGCTTTCTTT.

This sequence joins TRBV6-6 and TRBJ1-1; possibly TRBD1 for D (5 bases). Trimming removed 10 bases at V and 1 base at J, with 13 bases between. Looked up from germline, CDR1 is MNHNY and CDR2 is SVGAGI (reference sequence). The CDR3 length is 13 residues. The CDR3 loop is CATLRGANTEAFF. In DNA, the CDR3 is TGTGCCACATTAAGAGGGGCGAACACTGAAGCTTTCTTT.